This TCR beta chain derives from a study of T cell responses to AZD1222 COVID-19 vaccine. Assay: immunoSEQ multiplex PCR; the TCRdb copy retains only in-frame clones and omits some. The data show more than 60,000 clones, 87% seen once. Sample: peripheral blood, taken on day 0 of AZD1222 vaccination. The origin of this receptor is an adult in good health.

The CDR3 bases are TGTGCCAGCAGCTTAGGCAGAAATCAGCCCCAGCATTTT. Translation: CASSLGRNQPQHF. The V gene is TRBV7-9, the J gene TRBJ1-5, with unresolved D. Trimming removed 1 base at V and 4 bases at J, with 5 bases between. Germline lookup yields CDR1 SEHNR and CDR2 FQNEAQ (reference sequence). This CDR3 is built from 13 residues.